This T cell receptor beta chain was recovered during a study of chemoradiotherapy in HPV16-positive cancers. Study-wide points: For HPV16-positive patients, expanding HPV-responsive T cells associated with longer recurrence-free survival.

This clone was detected once. Its antigen is unidentified. Assay used: immunoSEQ multiplex PCR; TCRdb lists only in-frame clones, some missing. The sample lists a few thousand clones; approximately 80% were seen once. Germline values: CDR1 LNHDA, CDR2 SQIVND (reference sequence). This CDR3 has 13 residues. Deletions cut 5 bases from V and 4 bases from J, with 11 bases between. The V call is TRBV19, the J call TRBJ1-2, with a tentative D call TRBD1 (6 bases). The receptor was isolated from a human donor with HPV-associated anogenital cancer. The sample was taken from a patient who underwent chemoradiotherapy. CDR3: CASSPTGLYGYTF. Written as DNA, the CDR3 is TGTGCCAGTAGTCCGACAGGCCTCTATGGCTACACCTTC.